The present T cell receptor (beta chain) was sequenced within a study of T cell repertoires in cytomegalovirus infection. As for the study in general: Public TCR beta signature analysis indicated the presence of both CMV infection and matching HLA type.

Study conclusions and caveats: Dominating the ex vivo response were TCR beta clonotypes that were CMV-specific and HLA-C-restricted. Summed frequency of shared TCR beta families picked out CMV carriers who also had the relevant HLA.

The CDR3 has 17 residues. With V trimmed by 0 bases and J by 4 bases, 8 bases remained unmatched. Germline V lookup: CDR1 DFQATT, CDR2 SNEGSKA (reference sequence). One entry per CDR3 protein results from TCRdb running MiXCR on the reads. The table records about 600,000 distinct CDR3 sequences, approximately 24% of them present only once. Turning to this clonotype: Antigen unknown.

Sequenced material: CD8+ T cells from PBMCs. The V call is TRBV20-1, the J call TRBJ2-2, with TRBD2 matching 10 bases. This TCR was sampled from a human donor in good health (CMV status not recorded). Some clones in this sample may be carry-over from other donors' samples. The DNA for the CDR3 is TGCAGTGCTAGAGATCAAACAGCGGGGGGGCCCACCGGGGAGCTGTTTTTT. It yields the protein CSARDQTAGGPTGELFF.